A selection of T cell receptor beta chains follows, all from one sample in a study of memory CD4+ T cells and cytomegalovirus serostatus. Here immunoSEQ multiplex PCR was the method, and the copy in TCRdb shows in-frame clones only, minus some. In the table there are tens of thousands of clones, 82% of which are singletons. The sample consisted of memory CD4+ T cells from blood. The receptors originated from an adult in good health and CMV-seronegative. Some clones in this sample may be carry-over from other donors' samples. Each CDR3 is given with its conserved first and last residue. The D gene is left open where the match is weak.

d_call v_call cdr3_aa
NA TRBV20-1 CSALSGEQFF
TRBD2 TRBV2 CASSILAGVGEQFF
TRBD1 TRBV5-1 CASSRGQGATSGANVLTF
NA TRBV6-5 CASSYSPGRRPGELFF
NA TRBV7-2 CASTQDVYGYTF
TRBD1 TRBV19 CASSNGQGNQPQHF
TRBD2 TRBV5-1 CASSSSTLAGIANEQFF
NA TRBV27 CASSRGGGADSPLHF
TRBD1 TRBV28 CASSPRQGLNQPQHF
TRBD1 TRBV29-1 CSVDRGRDTDTQYF
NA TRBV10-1 CASSEAGYEQYF
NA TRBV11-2 CASSLARGATQYF
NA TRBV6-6 CASSRPGGDEKLFF
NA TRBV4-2 CASSQAGGNTEAFF
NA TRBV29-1 CSVDQFGTQYF
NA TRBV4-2 CASSVDVTGYTF
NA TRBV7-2 CASSLEGGAGVSSYEQYF
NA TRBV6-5 CASRGVVRAFF
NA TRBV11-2 CASSLVRQKGGYTF
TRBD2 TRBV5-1 CASSLIPSGGTDTQYF
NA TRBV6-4 CARGSLAFEQGEQFF
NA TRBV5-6 CASSLEFQETQYF
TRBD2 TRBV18 CASSPGSGRVYEQYF
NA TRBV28 CASSSSLRGYTF
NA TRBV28 CASSLRGGFDRTYEQYF
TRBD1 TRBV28 CASSLGTGVLETQYF
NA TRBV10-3 CAISEHGRTEAFF
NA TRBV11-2 CASSLQKDTGELFF
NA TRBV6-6 CASSYVGTEAFF
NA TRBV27 CASSFRQGRTEAFF
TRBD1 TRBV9 CASSVATGRNTIYF
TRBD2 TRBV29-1 CSVGTSGGLIGEQFF
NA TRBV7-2 CASSFRTPEQFF
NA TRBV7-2 CASSSPRSAPSYEQYF
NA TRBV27 CASSRDSYNEKLFF
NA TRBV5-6 CASSLLTGTSSYEQYF
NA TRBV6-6 CASSYSATHPGYTF
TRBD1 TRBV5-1 CASSLGSRDSSGNTIYF
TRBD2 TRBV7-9 CASSRLASEQFF
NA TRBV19 CAGGTPGADTQYF
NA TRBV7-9 CASSLTPREQYF
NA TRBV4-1 CASSQGLHKTLTIYEQYF
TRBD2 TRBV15 CATSRGGLEGEQFF
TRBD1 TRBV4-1 CASSPMTGGEYSNQPQHF
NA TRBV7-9 CASTDPTDNTGELFF
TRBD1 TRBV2 CASSDLRDSYNEQFF
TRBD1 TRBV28 CASSGTGGNYGYTF
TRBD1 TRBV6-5 CASSYGTGENSPLHF
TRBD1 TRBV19 CASSSAGQGESRTQYF
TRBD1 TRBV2 CASSSRTGGETQYF
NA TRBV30 CAWKSPRATNEKLFF
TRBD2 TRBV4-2 CASSQDQLGRAGELFF
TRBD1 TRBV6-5 CASSSRGGGYGYTF
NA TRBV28 CASRPSGQNYQPQHF
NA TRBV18 CASSPETRETQYF
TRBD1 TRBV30 CAWHREGASGNTIYF
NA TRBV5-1 CASSLDQTRATRSKQYF
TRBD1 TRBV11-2 CASSLSLGGSYGYTF
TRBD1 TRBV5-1 CASSMGQGMYEQYF